This section outlines one T cell receptor beta chain sequence together with its context. No antigen is known for it. The sample holds no much larger clone one base away, and base qualities are not on file. TCRbeta CDR3 regions were amplified from genomic DNA using the immunoSEQ Assay, a bias-controlled multiplex PCR. In the authors' own workflow: Within the assay, amplification of reference gene primers was used to estimate how many nucleated cells each sample contained. To quantify the absolute abundance of each unique TCRbeta CDR3 rearrangement, sequence reads were collapsed and filtered. Productive Simpson clonality was computed per sample as the square root of Simpson's diversity index over productive rearrangements. TCRdb's version of the immuneACCESS table is confined to in-frame rearrangements and falls short of the full clone set. An unresolved V gene accounts for under half of the shortfall where checked; the remainder is of unknown origin. V and J calls and clone size are those listed in that table; D and trimming were worked out from the DNA. Here the sample has tens of thousands of clones; roughly nine tenths occur a single time. The ten largest account for roughly 21% of the sample.

One collaborating source in Seattle enrolled patients while the patients were actively infected and followed the patients over time throughout the course of disease. The collaborating institutions used their own protocols to collect whole blood in K2EDTA tubes. For TCRbeta analysis, collaborator samples were shipped as frozen whole blood, as isolated PBMCs, or as DNA extracted from either sample type. The data stem from a study of blood T cell repertoires in COVID-19 (dated by TCRdb to 2020 to 2022). Regarding the study in general: Collaborator samples came from the United States, Italy and Spain and covered acute and convalescent phases of COVID-19. The prospective study material was composed of cDNA or gDNA derived from T cells, B-cell-depleted T cells, or PBMCs. The dataset comprised deeply sampled blood TCRbeta repertoires from subjects exposed to, actively infected with, or recovered from COVID-19. The repertoires were released in a freely available public database meant as a resource for research on the immune response to SARS-CoV-2. The samples were drawn from two sources: the first 160 participants of the ongoing ImmuneRACE study, and 1,000 to 1,500 subjects contributed by 6 global collaborators. A de-identified subject ID, COVID-19 status, age in years and sex were almost always included in the sample metadata. Where HLA class I and class II types were available, the types were taken from metadata supplied by the sample provider, not from assay-based typing.

Study-wide conclusions, independent of this receptor: The amount of clinical and demographic metadata varied by source and participant and was provided uncurated.

The germline V gene specifies LGHNT as CDR1 and FRNRAP as CDR2. At the junction V is shortened by 0 bases and J by 0 bases, with 9 bases in between. The CDR3 starts with the cysteine, ends with the phenylalanine, and has 16 residues. Of all the DNA, just the CDR3 is kept, 48 bases in frame from base 1. Sequences were obtained from peripheral blood. This sequence was found in a woman aged 80 or over with COVID-19, enrolled during active disease. The rearranged segments are TRBV12-5 and TRBJ2-4, with the D gene call left open. In nucleotide form, the sequence is TGTGCTAGTGGTTTGGTAATGGGCCAAGCCAAAAACATTCAGTACTTC. It translates to CASGLVMGQAKNIQYF.